This is a list of T cell receptor beta chains from one sample in a study of cytomegalovirus exposure and HLA in healthy donors. This table comes from immunoSEQ multiplex PCR, and its TCRdb copy is limited to in-frame clones, with some not included. The table lists about 190,000 clones, 86% of them singletons. Sequences were obtained from PBMCs. The receptors stem from a woman aged 18-29 years in good health and CMV-seronegative. Both conserved end residues are part of each CDR3. The D gene is left open where the match is weak. Size is omitted from some rows. Given values are once, few, many or a class for expanded clones.

CDR3	DNA	D	V	size	J
CASSSASGQGLYEQYF	TGTGCCAGCAGTTCTGCCAGTGGACAGGGACTCTACGAGCAGTACTTC	TRBD1	TRBV28	few	TRBJ2-7
CASSIQGSYEQYF	TGTGCCAGTAGTATACAGGGTTCCTACGAGCAGTACTTC	.	TRBV19	few	TRBJ2-7
CASSPSGTKRNQPQHF	TGTGCCAGCAGCCCTTCCGGGACAAAGAGGAATCAGCCCCAGCATTTT	.	TRBV5-6	.	TRBJ1-5
CASGDGYTF	TGTGCCAGCGGAGATGGCTACACCTTC	.	TRBV6-1	.	TRBJ1-2
CASSAPSSWGAPSEQYF	TGTGCCAGCAGTGCCCCTTCATCTTGGGGAGCCCCAAGCGAGCAGTACTTC	.	TRBV13	.	TRBJ2-7
CASSSRVFAEAFF	TGTGCCAGCAGCAGCAGGGTTTTCGCTGAAGCTTTCTTT	.	TRBV7-2	.	TRBJ1-1
CASSSGSGLGELFF	TGTGCCAGTAGTAGCGGGAGTGGACTCGGGGAGCTGTTTTTT	TRBD2	TRBV19	.	TRBJ2-2
CASSVLQTQYF	TGTGCCAGCAGCGTCCTACAGACCCAGTACTTC	.	TRBV11-2	.	TRBJ2-5
CASSLRWDRHNTDTQYF	TGTGCCAGCAGCTTACGATGGGACAGGCACAACACAGATACGCAGTATTTT	TRBD1	TRBV7-9	.	TRBJ2-3
CAWGRDRPYGYTF	TGTGCCTGGGGAAGGGACAGACCATATGGCTACACCTTC	TRBD1	TRBV30	few	TRBJ1-2
CASSPKSPSGRAYMMSYNEQFF	TGTGCCAGCAGTCCAAAATCCCCTAGCGGGAGGGCATATATGATGTCCTACAATGAGCAGTTCTTC	TRBD2	TRBV27	.	TRBJ2-1
CASSTGQGFSGNTIYF	TGTGCCAGCAGCACGGGACAGGGGTTTTCTGGAAACACCATATATTTT	TRBD1	TRBV7-2	.	TRBJ1-3
CASSQPTGTGLNGYTF	TGCGCCAGCAGCCAACCTACCGGGACAGGGTTGAATGGCTACACCTTC	TRBD1	TRBV4-1	.	TRBJ1-2
CASRLDQGSGYEQYF	TGTGCAAGTCGCTTAGATCAGGGTTCGGGCTACGAGCAGTACTTC	.	TRBV12-2	.	TRBJ2-7
CASSPRDRGFGNTIYF	TGTGCCAGCAGCCCCCGGGACAGGGGTTTTGGAAACACCATATATTTT	TRBD1	TRBV5-6	.	TRBJ1-3
CASSSLGDEQYF	TGTGCCAGCAGCTCCCTCGGGGACGAGCAGTACTTC	.	TRBV28	once	TRBJ2-7
CASSPGTGRKEQFF	TGTGCCAGCTCACCCGGGACAGGGAGAAAAGAGCAGTTCTTC	TRBD1	TRBV18	.	TRBJ2-1
CASRGELGSQFF	TGTGCCAGCCGTGGAGAACTAGGGTCGCAGTTCTTC	.	TRBV6-1	.	TRBJ2-1
CASSPYTTGELFF	TGTGCCAGCAGCCCTTACACCACCGGGGAGCTGTTTTTT	.	TRBV7-2	.	TRBJ2-2
CASSQLTGNTEAFF	TGCGCCAGCAGCCAACTTACAGGGAACACTGAAGCTTTCTTT	.	TRBV4-1	.	TRBJ1-1
CASSLGTFGDNEQFF	TGTGCCAGCAGCTTAGGGACATTTGGGGACAATGAGCAGTTCTTC	.	TRBV11-2	.	TRBJ2-1
CASSPGWSGNQPQHF	TGTGCCAGCTCACCCGGTTGGTCGGGCAATCAGCCCCAGCATTTT	.	TRBV18	.	TRBJ1-5
CASSAFGGTGQETQYF	TGTGCCAGTAGTGCCTTTGGGGGGACAGGGCAAGAGACCCAGTACTTC	TRBD1	TRBV19	.	TRBJ2-5
CAISSNVRGTGNPYEQYF	TGTGCCATCAGCAGTAACGTGCGAGGGACAGGCAACCCCTACGAGCAGTACTTC	TRBD1	TRBV10-3	.	TRBJ2-7
CATRTGGSYEQYF	TGTGCCACCAGGACAGGGGGTTCCTACGAGCAGTACTTC	TRBD1	TRBV6-5	.	TRBJ2-7
CASSLGQGIRETQYF	TGCGCCAGCAGCTTGGGACAGGGGATAAGAGAGACCCAGTACTTC	TRBD1	TRBV5-1	.	TRBJ2-5
CASSLDLGNTIYF	TGTGCCAGCAGCTTAGATCTCGGAAACACCATATATTTT	.	TRBV11-2	.	TRBJ1-3
CATSRDRGLGGYTF	TGTGCCACCAGCAGGGACAGGGGACTCGGCGGCTACACCTTC	TRBD1	TRBV15	.	TRBJ1-2
CASSQSRAGELFF	TGTGCCAGCTCACAATCGAGGGCCGGGGAGCTGTTTTTT	.	TRBV18	.	TRBJ2-2
CASSGYRASGNTIYF	TGTGCCAGCAGTGGATACAGGGCTTCTGGAAACACCATATATTTT	.	TRBV25-1	.	TRBJ1-3
CASSQLTGGNTEAFF	TGCGCCAGCAGCCAACTCACAGGGGGCAACACTGAAGCTTTCTTT	TRBD1	TRBV4-1	.	TRBJ1-1